This T cell receptor beta chain was obtained from a study of blood T cell repertoires in COVID-19. Germline values: CDR1 SGHDT, CDR2 YYEEEE. CDR3 length: 13 amino acids. V dropped 6 bases and J dropped 4 bases, with 13 bases sitting between them. TCRdb keeps only in-frame clones here, not all; method: immunoSEQ multiplex PCR. The table lists over 80,000 clones, around 93% of them singletons. This clonotype originated in a human donor with active COVID-19. The donor label of this sample is uncertain. Sequenced material: peripheral blood. V is TRBV5-6 and J is TRBJ1-2; D is uncertain. CDR3 sequence (DNA): TGTGCCAGCACCCAAGACCGAGGCTATGGCTACACCTTC. As protein: CASTQDRGYGYTF. The full variable domain, completed using reference TRBV5-6 and TRBJ1-2, is DAGVTQSPTHLIKTRGQQVTLRCSPKSGHDTVSWYQQALGQGPQFIFQYYEEEERQRGNFPDRFSGHQFPNYSSELNVNALLLGDSALYLCASTQDRGYGYTFGSGTRLTVV.